This TCR beta chain came from a study of blood T cell repertoires in COVID-19. Overall study context: Sites across the United States, Italy and Spain contributed samples from acute and convalescent COVID-19.

Everyone who took part was roughly 18 to 95 years old, and they came from roughly 25 US areas. Recovery among Cohort 3 donors was established by two negative PCRs, clearance, or symptom resolution. This CDR3 is 13 amino acids long. CDR1 and CDR2 (germline): MNHEY, SVGEGT. Trimming cost V 2 bases and J 6 bases; bases outside gene matches: 3. Using immunoSEQ multiplex PCR, the repertoire was profiled, and TCRdb retains in-frame clones only, with some absent. The data show about 390,000 clones, approximately 90% seen once. The chain has TRBV6-2 or TRBV6-3 and TRBJ1-2, with 7 bases aligning to TRBD1. The receptor was isolated from a woman aged 45-65 years who had recovered from COVID-19. The sample was PBMCs or T cells enriched from blood (not recorded which). CDR3 coding DNA: TGTGCCAGCAGTTACACGGACAGGAATGGCTACACCTTC. Its translation: CASSYTDRNGYTF.